This TCR beta chain emerged from a study of cytomegalovirus exposure and HLA in healthy donors. Whole-study results and caveats: Confirmation was obtained in vitro that three CMV-associated chains are specific for CMV antigens. In the analysis, some V segments, TRBV6-2 and TRBV6-3 included, were excluded as indistinguishable.

The study ran its PCR with 60 Vbeta and 13 Jbeta primers. The method was immunoSEQ multiplex PCR; TCRdb's version includes in-frame clones alone and lacks a portion of them. The sample holds tens of thousands of clones, 78% seen once. As for this clone: The antigen is not known.

The CDR3 is 13 amino acids. Per germline, CDR1 LGHNA and CDR2 YSLEER. V was cut by 1 base and J by 4 bases, with 7 bases left in between. The sequenced sample was PBMCs. This TCR was sampled from a male donor in good health and CMV-seropositive. The chain combines TRBV4-3 with TRBJ1-2, with a tentative D call TRBD1 (6 bases). CDR3 sequence (DNA): TGCGCCAGCAGCCAAGCAGGGGTCTATGGCTACACCTTC. This translates into CASSQAGVYGYTF.